Listed here are 20 T cell receptor beta chains from one sample, sequenced in a study of early T cells in non-severe SARS-CoV-2 infection. One entry per CDR3 protein, called by TCRdb with MiXCR from the 5' RACE reads. This table has 50,000 to 70,000 distinct CDR3 sequences, approximately 9.3% appearing once. Sample: whole blood. These receptors originate from an adult who was a healthcare worker with PCR-confirmed SARS-CoV-2 infection or an uninfected control (not recorded which).

Many counts were recorded for this clonotype. The chain has TRBV20-1 and TRBJ2-4; possibly TRBD2 for D (7 bases). The CDR3 sequence is 15 residues long. With 1 base removed from V and 4 bases from J, the gap between germline ends came to 14 bases. CDR1 DFQATT and CDR2 SNEGSKA come from the germline V gene (reference sequence). This chain's CDR3 is CSARGGGTRKNIQYF. The CDR3 bases are TGCAGTGCTAGAGGGGGGGGGACAAGGAAAAACATTCAGTACTTC.

The gene calls are TRBV20-1 and TRBJ2-1; 10 bases are a match to TRBD2. Germline CDR1 is DFQATT and CDR2 is SNEGSKA (reference sequence). The CDR3 covers 13 residues. DNA for the CDR3: TGCAGCTCTAAGGCTAGCGGGAGAAGTGAGCAGTTCTTC. Amino acid sequence: CSSKASGRSEQFF.

The sample holds many counts of this clonotype. The chain's CDR3 is CASSPGAGRNTEAFF. CDR3 bases: TGTGCCAGCTCACCAGGAGCGGGGCGGAACACTGAAGCTTTCTTT. The V gene is TRBV18, the J gene TRBJ1-1, with a tentative D call TRBD1 (5 bases). Germline V gives CDR1 KGHSH, CDR2 LQKENI. The ends were cut back, 2 bases at V and 1 base at J, with 11 bases in the middle. This CDR3 is 15 amino acids long.

This clonotype was observed at least ten times. V gene TRBV12-3 or TRBV12-4 combines with J gene TRBJ2-2; D is unclear. Trimming shortened V by 2 bases and J by 5 bases, and 9 bases separated the two germline ends. The CDR3 has 14 amino acids. In nucleotides, the CDR3 is TGTGCCAGCAGTTTAATCCACCCAACCGGGGAGCTGTTTTTT. Residues: CASSLIHPTGELFF.

This clonotype was counted many times. This chain connects TRBV5-4 to TRBJ2-1; D uncertain. CDR1 and CDR2 from the germline V gene are SGHNT and YYREEE (reference sequence). V shed 0 bases and J shed 4 bases, with 11 bases lying between them. The CDR3 length is 15 residues. The CDR3: CASSLGREQYNEQFF. DNA for the CDR3: TGTGCCAGCAGCTTGGGGCGAGAACAGTACAATGAGCAGTTCTTC.

This clonotype appeared many times. This chain connects TRBV7-8 to TRBJ2-7, with TRBD2 matching over 13 bases. The V gene's germline CDR1 is SGHVS and CDR2 FQNEAQ. After removal of 4 bases from V and 4 bases from J, the junction contained 7 bases not matched to a gene. The CDR3 is 16 amino acids. CDR3 protein: CASSSKPGLAGYEQYF. The CDR3 coding sequence is TGTGCCAGCAGCTCTAAACCGGGACTAGCGGGATACGAGCAGTACTTC.

This clonotype was detected a few times. This chain joins TRBV20-1 and TRBJ1-2; D not certain. Trimming pared 3 bases from V and 4 bases from J, leaving 15 bases between. The CDR3 consists of 14 residues. The germline gives CDR1 DFQATT, CDR2 SNEGSKA (reference sequence). The DNA for the CDR3 is TGCAGTGCTAGGGAGCAGCGACAAGGCTATGGCTACACCTTC. As protein: CSAREQRQGYGYTF.

This clonotype was seen repeatedly, ten times or more. The rearrangement uses TRBV4-1 and TRBJ1-6, with 7 bases that match TRBD1. Germline V CDR1 and CDR2: MGHRA, YSYEKL. V shed 1 base, J shed 10 bases, and the junction held 7 bases outside the gene matches. The CDR3 runs to 15 residues. The CDR3 loop is CASSQVEGARSPLHF. The CDR3 DNA reads as TGCGCCAGCAGCCAAGTGGAGGGGGCGAGATCACCCCTCCACTTT.

This clonotype was counted ten times or more. The chain links TRBV20-1 to TRBJ2-3, with 12 nucleotides matching TRBD2. Germline assignment: CDR1 DFQATT and CDR2 SNEGSKA (reference sequence). Trimming at V came to 1 base and at J to 0 bases, leaving 2 bases not matched to a gene. This CDR3 contains 16 residues. CDR3 sequence: CSARGGTSGSTDTQYF. The CDR3 coding sequence is TGCAGTGCTAGAGGCGGGACTAGCGGGAGCACAGATACGCAGTATTTT.

The gene calls are TRBV20-1 and TRBJ1-5; 9 nucleotides line up with TRBD1. The V gene's germline CDR1 is DFQATT and CDR2 SNEGSKA (reference sequence). The junction had 12 bases not matched to a gene; V was cut back by 5 bases and J by 4 bases. This CDR3 is built from 16 residues. CDR3 amino acids: CSARSGGGQGNQPQHF. CDR3 nucleotide sequence: TGCAGTGCTCGTAGCGGGGGGGGACAGGGAAATCAGCCCCAGCATTTT.

The chain employs TRBV18 and TRBJ2-5; TRBD2 aligns across 7 bases. Germline-derived CDR1 and CDR2 are KGHSH and LQKENI. V dropped 5 bases and J dropped 4; count of bases not matched to a gene: 4. CDR3 size: 13 residues. CDR3 bases: TGTGCCAGCTCAAGGCCGGGAGGAGAGACCCAGTACTTC. Its translation: CASSRPGGETQYF. The variable domain in full, completed from reference TRBV18 and TRBJ2-5, reads NAGVMQNPRHLVRRRGQEARLRCSPMKGHSHVYWYRQLPEEGLKFMVYLQKENIIDESGMPKERFSAEFPKEGPSILRIQQVVRGDSAAYFCASSRPGGETQYFGPGTRLLVL.

This clonotype occurred many times. DNA for the CDR3: TGTGCCAGCAGTTACGCTAGCGGGAGGGCTTTTCAAGAGACCCAGTACTTC. It is translated as CASSYASGRAFQETQYF. The genes are TRBV6-2 or TRBV6-3 and TRBJ2-5, with 12 bases lining up with TRBD2. Germline-derived CDR1 and CDR2 are MNHEY and SVGEGT. CDR3 size: 17 residues. Unmatched junction bases numbered 6, after V lost 2 bases and J lost 2 bases.

CDR3 sequence: CASSLRRTGAHTGELFF. The CDR3 bases are TGTGCCAGCAGCTTAAGACGGACAGGGGCACACACCGGGGAGCTGTTTTTT. The chain uses TRBV7-2 and TRBJ2-2; 9 nucleotides match TRBD1. V dropped 2 bases and J dropped 3; count of bases not matched to a gene: 7. The CDR3 contains 17 residues. CDR1 is SGHTA and CDR2 is FQGNSA in the germline V gene.

V gene TRBV4-1 combines with J gene TRBJ2-1; 8 bases align to TRBD2. CDR3 length: 15 residues. Losses at the gene ends were 0 bases for V and 10 bases for J; bases not matched to a gene: 8. CDR1 is MGHRA, CDR2 YSYEKL, per germline. CDR3 DNA sequence: TGCGCCAGCAGCCAAGAGGGTAGCGGGACTAGGGAGCAGTTCTTC. This sequence encodes CASSQEGSGTREQFF.

Turning to this clonotype: An end of the junction differs from the germline gene, which may be a read error. The rearrangement joins TRBV30 to TRBJ1-1; D gene ambiguous. Germline-derived CDR1 and CDR2 are GTSNPN and SVGIG (reference sequence). CDR3 length: 13 amino acids. This CDR3 reads CVWSVEVGTEAFF. DNA of the CDR3: TGTGTCTGGAGTGTAGAGGTGGGCACTGAAGCTTTCTTT.

This clonotype was counted at least ten times. The rearrangement links TRBV20-1 to TRBJ1-1; no clear D gene. In germline, CDR1 is DFQATT, CDR2 SNEGSKA (reference sequence). The CDR3 totals 12 residues. V lost 6 bases and J lost 6, with 14 bases in between. The CDR3 here is CSAKGSNAEAFF. CDR3 DNA: TGCAGTGCGAAAGGGTCGAATGCTGAAGCTTTCTTT.

This clonotype was observed at least ten times. This chain connects TRBV21-1 to TRBJ2-7; TRBD2 is the table's D call and was not checked against the DNA. TRBV21-1 is an annotated pseudogene. CDR3 length: 20 amino acids. CDR3 bases: TGTGCCAGCAGCTACGGTCCTCGGAGTCTAGCGGTCCCGTCCTCCTACGAGCAGTACTTC. Encoded protein: CASSYGPRSLAVPSSYEQYF.

The genes are TRBV9 and TRBJ2-7; 7 bases agree with TRBD1. There are 16 residues in the CDR3. Germline CDR1 is SGDLS and CDR2 is YYNGEE. V lost 4 bases, J lost 6 bases, and 16 bases stayed unmatched. Here the CDR3 reads CASSPHTDRASGEQYF. The DNA for the CDR3 is TGTGCCAGCAGCCCCCACACCGACAGGGCGTCGGGCGAGCAGTACTTC.

This clonotype was seen a handful of times. This chain links TRBV29-1 with TRBJ2-7, with 9 bases identical to TRBD1. The CDR3 extends over 12 amino acids. Trimming took 7 bases from V and 3 from J; bases not matched to a gene: 4. Germline CDR1 and CDR2: SQVTM and ANQGSEA. CDR3 sequence reads: CSATGGFYEQYF. The CDR3 coding sequence is TGCAGCGCGACAGGGGGATTCTACGAGCAGTACTTC.

This clonotype was counted many times. The chain links TRBV20-1 to TRBJ2-1; D possibly uses TRBD1 or TRBD2 (5 bases each). CDR1 and CDR2 (germline): DFQATT, SNEGSKA (reference sequence). The CDR3 runs 14 residues. The V and J ends lost 3 bases and 0 bases respectively, with 9 bases between them. The CDR3: CSARGVDSYNEQFF. The DNA of the CDR3 is TGCAGTGCTAGGGGGGTCGACTCCTACAATGAGCAGTTCTTC.